These 15 T cell receptor beta chains originate from one sample sequenced in a study of regulatory T cells in long-lasting Graves disease. Sequencing libraries for TCR beta were prepared with iRepertoire HTBI primers and Arm-PCR of CDR3 regions. TCRdb ran MiXCR on the multiplex PCR reads and lists one entry per CDR3 protein. The data show 560,000 or so distinct CDR3 sequences, around 16% seen once. Regarding time point: newly diagnosed GD, antithyroid drugs for less than 3 months. Extracted RNA from PBMCs served as the source of the TCR library. The sample was also reused in another study, on T cells in Graves' hyperthyroidism and ophthalmopathy.

Sample: peripheral blood mononuclear cells (PBMCs), taken at new diagnosis, from a patient treated with antithyroid drugs. The receptors were sampled from a man aged 18 to 30 with Graves disease.

The chain couples TRBV6-2 or TRBV6-3 to TRBJ2-2; 8 positions agree with TRBD2. The germline V gene has CDR1 MNHEY and CDR2 SVGEGT. V was pared by 7 bases and J by 0 bases, with 4 bases of the junction left unmatched. This CDR3 spans 15 amino acids. For the CDR3, the DNA is TGTGCCAGCACCTATAGCGGGGCGAACACCGGGGAGCTGTTTTTT. Its protein product is CASTYSGANTGELFF.

This clonotype was observed a handful of times. The rearrangement links TRBV20-1 to TRBJ2-2, with a weak D call TRBD1 (7 bases). Trimming cost V 2 bases and J 6 bases, with 16 bases left between them. Germline V lookup: CDR1 DFQATT, CDR2 SNEGSKA (reference sequence). This CDR3 is 15 amino acids long. DNA of the CDR3: TGCAGTGCTAGATCCGGGAGTCAGGGGGCCGGGGAGCTGTTTTTT. Encoded protein: CSARSGSQGAGELFF.

In its sample, this clonotype was seen many times. The CDR3 protein is CASSYSLRYSYEQYF. The DNA of the CDR3 is TGTGCCAGCAGTTACTCGCTACGGTACTCCTACGAGCAGTACTTC. The chain employs TRBV6-6 and TRBJ2-7; D is ambiguous. This CDR3 is 15 amino acids long. Trimming cost V 0 bases and J 0 bases, with 9 bases left between them. Germline loops: CDR1 MNHNY, CDR2 SVGAGI (reference sequence).

In regard to this clonotype: This may arise from a read error, as a much more abundant clone is one base away. No conserved phenylalanine or tryptophan ends this CDR3, so it is likely a read error. The chain couples TRBV28 to TRBJ2-7; no firm D call. CDR1 and CDR2 (germline): MDHEN, SYDVKM. Trimming took 0 bases from V and 1 from J, leaving 1 base between them. CDR3 length: 12 amino acids. The CDR3 bases are TGTGCCAGCAGTTTATGGTCCTACGAGCAGTACCTC. Its translation is CASSLWSYEQYL.

This clonotype came up many times. A read error may explain this, as a much larger clone is one base away. This chain uses TRBV12-3 or TRBV12-4 with TRBJ1-1, with 9 nucleotides matching TRBD1. The CDR3 loop spans 14 amino acids. CDR3 residues: CASSPTGGSTEASF. The DNA of the CDR3 is TGTGCCAGCAGTCCGACAGGGGGGAGCACTGAAGCTTCCTTT.

The chain is built from TRBV3-1 and TRBJ1-1; the match to TRBD1 covers 7 bases. V was clipped by 0 bases and J by 5 bases; unmatched bases: 6. This CDR3 is built from 15 residues. Germline CDR1 and CDR2: LGHDT and YNNKEL (reference sequence). CDR3 region: CASSQESGGRTEAFF. The CDR3 DNA sequence: TGTGCCAGCAGCCAAGAATCAGGGGGTAGGACTGAAGCTTTCTTT.

This clonotype showed up many times. This chain connects TRBV29-1 to TRBJ1-2, with no clear D. V was trimmed by 4 bases and J by 6 bases, leaving 9 bases between them. In germline, CDR1 is SQVTM, CDR2 ANQGSEA. The CDR3 loop spans 11 amino acids. The CDR3 reads CSVGWGDGYTF. The CDR3, as DNA: TGCAGCGTTGGATGGGGAGATGGCTACACCTTC.

CDR3 region: CASNPQLFYEQYF. The CDR3 DNA reads TGTGCCAGCAACCCTCAACTATTCTACGAGCAGTACTTC. J is TRBJ2-7 and V is TRBV27; the D is unclear. Trimming stripped 7 bases from V and 3 bases from J, with 13 bases between. The CDR3 has 13 residues. The germline gives CDR1 MNHEY, CDR2 SMNVEV (reference sequence).

This clonotype has just a few counts. V is TRBV20-1 and J is TRBJ2-2; 11 positions agree with TRBD2. The V segment lost 5 bases and the J segment 7 bases; nucleotides outside the gene matches: 6. The CDR3 consists of 14 residues. Germline V gives CDR1 DFQATT, CDR2 SNEGSKA (reference sequence). CDR3 loop: CSALAGGLGGELFF. The CDR3 DNA follows: TGCAGTGCTTTAGCGGGAGGGCTGGGCGGGGAGCTGTTTTTT.

This clonotype came up many times. This chain connects TRBV12-3 or TRBV12-4 to TRBJ1-2; a possible D gene is TRBD1 (6 bases). Deletions cut 2 bases from V and 5 bases from J, with 15 bases between. The CDR3 contains 15 residues. CDR3 region: CASSLIGQKEYGYTF. The DNA of the CDR3 is TGTGCCAGCAGTTTAATTGGACAGAAGGAATATGGCTACACCTTC.

This clonotype was observed many times. Here the CDR3 reads CASSQVNLVSTDTQYF. The CDR3 DNA sequence: TGCGCCAGCAGCCAAGTAAATCTAGTCAGCACAGATACGCAGTATTTT. This chain connects TRBV4-1 to TRBJ2-3; no firm D call. Germline CDR1 and CDR2: MGHRA and YSYEKL. This CDR3 is built from 16 residues. Deletions cut 1 base from V and 0 bases from J, with 11 bases between.

This clonotype was counted ten times or more. This chain connects TRBV27 to TRBJ2-5; D is ambiguous. With 5 bases removed from V and 4 bases from J, the gap between germline ends came to 11 bases. Germline V gene sequence: CDR1 MNHEY, CDR2 SMNVEV (reference sequence). The CDR3 consists of 13 residues. CDR3 bases: TGTGCCAGCAGTGACCTTGGGGTAGAGACCCAGTACTTC. Protein: CASSDLGVETQYF.

Many counts were recorded for this clonotype. V and J are TRBV20-1 and TRBJ2-5; 9 bases line up with TRBD2. In germline, CDR1 is DFQATT, CDR2 SNEGSKA (reference sequence). CDR3 length: 16 amino acids. The trim removed 0 bases at V and 2 bases at J, leaving 7 bases unmatched. The CDR3 is CSARDGAGGLQETQYF. The CDR3, as DNA: TGCAGTGCTAGAGATGGGGCGGGAGGGCTACAAGAGACCCAGTACTTC.

This clonotype was found many times. This chain uses TRBV6-5 with TRBJ2-3; the D gene is possibly TRBD1 (7 bases). Germline assignment: CDR1 MNHEY and CDR2 SVGAGI. V lost 4 bases and J lost 6, with 17 bases in between. This CDR3 is built from 15 residues. Written as DNA, the CDR3 is TGTGCCAGCAGTTCCCGGGACAGAGGGGGGGATACGCAGTATTTT. Translation gives CASSSRDRGGDTQYF.

This chain uses TRBV19 with TRBJ1-6; 7 bases line up with TRBD1. This CDR3 is 16 amino acids long. Germline CDR1 and CDR2: LNHDA and SQIVND (reference sequence). The V and J ends lost 6 bases and 6 bases, in that order; junction bases with no gene match: 11. CDR3 protein: CASRSLGDSSNSPLHF. As DNA, the CDR3 is TGTGCCAGTAGATCCCTGGGGGACAGCTCTAATTCACCCCTCCACTTT.